Sequencing of this TCR beta chain was carried out in a study of T cell repertoires in cytomegalovirus infection. At the level of the study: Indicated by public TCR beta signatures were CMV infection and matching HLA type. Study-level points and caveats: CMV-specific HLA-C-restricted TCR beta clonotypes dominated the ex vivo response.

Via MiXCR, TCRdb re-called the reads, giving one row per CDR3 protein. The sample lists some 450,000 distinct CDR3 sequences; around 32% were seen once. Details on this clonotype: The antigen remains unidentified. It may be a read error: a sequence one base away is much more abundant.

Germline CDR1 is SGHAT and CDR2 is FQDESV (reference sequence). This CDR3 comprises 17 residues. The specimen was PBMCs. The chain joins TRBV11-1 to TRBJ1-2; unclear D gene. The sequence came from a human donor in good health (CMV status not recorded). Some clones in this sample may be carry-over from other donors' samples. The DNA for the CDR3 is TGTGCCAGCAGCCCACGTCCAGGTGCCGGAGCTAACTATAGCTACACCTTC. Residues: CASSPRPGAGANYSYTF.